The 21 T cell receptor beta chains presented below share a single source sample, sequenced in a study of Ad26.COV2.S vaccination and SARS-CoV-2 variants. Measured with immunoSEQ multiplex PCR; TCRdb has only the in-frame clones, and not every one. The table shows hundreds of thousands of clones, with roughly 84% occurring only once. Specified treatment: 15 to 20 received Ad26.COV2.S at low or high dose, single or two shots; about 5 received placebo; per-sample allocation not given. Material that was analyzed had been drawn on day 63 after the first vaccine or placebo injection. Here the sequenced sample was peripheral blood, taken in a trial of Ad26.COV2.S vaccine versus placebo. These receptors were taken from a person aged 18-65 years who received the Ad26.COV2.S COVID-19 vaccine or a placebo.

The chain has TRBV4-3 and TRBJ2-7; no clear D gene. The CDR3 is 14 amino acids. Trimming left V 3 bases short and J 3 bases short, with 12 bases between. Germline V CDR1 and CDR2: LGHNA, YSLEER. CDR3 amino acids: CASSQRVVGYEQYF. The DNA of the CDR3 is TGCGCCAGCAGCCAGAGAGTAGTTGGCTACGAGCAGTACTTC.

This rearrangement joins TRBV5-6 to TRBJ2-5, with 15 bases aligning to TRBD2. Per the germline V gene, CDR1 is SGHDT and CDR2 is YYEEEE. V lost 4 bases and J lost 5; bases outside the gene matches: 9. CDR3 length: 17 amino acids. CDR3 DNA sequence: TGTGCCAGCAGCGGCGGACTAGCGGGGGGGCCGAGGGAGACCCAGTACTTC. Translated: CASSGGLAGGPRETQYF.

In this sample, this clone turned up once. This chain links TRBV3-1 (or the pseudogene TRBV3-2) with TRBJ1-4; D perhaps matches TRBD1 (6 bases). The CDR3 is made up of 17 amino acids. CDR1 and CDR2 from the germline V gene are LGHDT and YNNKEL (reference sequence). Trimming took 0 bases from V and 4 from J, leaving 15 bases between them. CDR3 in DNA: TGTGCCAGCAGCCAAGATTTAGACAGGTGGGGTAATGAAAAACTGTTTTTT. Amino acids: CASSQDLDRWGNEKLFF.

Details on this clone: The sample carries other DNA sequences with the same CDR3. The rearrangement uses TRBV7-9 and TRBJ1-2, with TRBD1 matching over 8 bases. This CDR3 comprises 15 residues. The V gene end was trimmed by 0 bases and the J gene end by 2 bases; junction bases not matched to a gene: 2. In germline, CDR1 is SEHNR, CDR2 FQNEAQ (reference sequence). This CDR3 reads CASSLARQGNYGYTF. CDR3 nucleotides: TGTGCCAGCAGCTTAGCCCGACAGGGGAACTATGGCTACACCTTC.

The chain's CDR3 is CASRGQLKPNSGNTIYF. DNA for the CDR3: TGTGCCAGCAGAGGACAGCTCAAACCGAACTCTGGAAACACCATATATTTT. The gene calls are TRBV11-2 and TRBJ1-3; weak D call: TRBD1 (6 bases). The ends were cut back, 6 bases at V and 0 bases at J, with 18 bases in the middle. The CDR3 runs 17 residues. CDR1 and CDR2 from the germline V gene are SGHAT and FQNNGV.

The chain combines TRBV4-1 with TRBJ2-2, with TRBD2 matching over 16 bases. Trimming at V came to 4 bases and at J to 8 bases, leaving 7 bases not matched to a gene. This CDR3 region has 17 residues. Germline V CDR1 and CDR2: MGHRA, YSYEKL. In DNA form, the CDR3 reads TGCGCCAGCAGCCTCGGGACTAGCGGGGGGGCCAGTGGGGAGCTGTTTTTT. It translates to CASSLGTSGGASGELFF.

This chain links TRBV5-4 with TRBJ1-1, with TRBD1 matching 7 bases. The germline gives CDR1 SGHNT, CDR2 YYREEE (reference sequence). J was trimmed by 7 bases and V by 4 bases; bases with no gene match: 7. This CDR3 is 13 amino acids long. This chain's CDR3 is CASSQDRDVEAFF. CDR3 nucleotides: TGTGCCAGCAGCCAAGACAGGGATGTTGAAGCTTTCTTT.

This rearrangement joins TRBV9 to TRBJ2-2; D is unresolved. V was clipped by 4 bases and J by 3 bases, with 13 bases between them. This CDR3 contains 15 residues. Germline V lookup: CDR1 SGDLS, CDR2 YYNGEE. CDR3 amino acids: CASSPHGAHTGELFF. For the CDR3, the DNA is TGTGCCAGCAGCCCCCACGGAGCTCACACCGGGGAGCTGTTTTTT.

This chain uses TRBV27 with TRBJ2-7; possible D gene TRBD2, 5 bases. This CDR3 has 14 residues. V was trimmed by 0 bases and J by 3 bases, leaving 9 bases between them. Germline lookup yields CDR1 MNHEY and CDR2 SMNVEV (reference sequence). The CDR3 is CASSLSIGVYEQYF. The CDR3 DNA is TGTGCCAGCAGTTTATCGATCGGGGTCTACGAGCAGTACTTC.

This rearrangement joins TRBV27 to TRBJ2-7; perhaps TRBD1 as D (7 bases). This CDR3 has 14 amino acids. Between the trimmed V and J ends, which lost 6 bases and 3 bases, there was a span of 15 bases. From germline, CDR1 is MNHEY and CDR2 SMNVEV (reference sequence). This chain's CDR3 is CASSRGALDYEQYF. The CDR3 DNA sequence: TGTGCCAGCAGCAGGGGGGCGTTGGACTACGAGCAGTACTTC.

The chain links TRBV27 to TRBJ1-2, with D possibly being TRBD1 (5 bases). The CDR3 has 14 amino acids. V dropped 2 bases and J dropped 6 bases, with 13 bases sitting between them. CDR1 and CDR2 (germline): MNHEY, SMNVEV (reference sequence). CDR3 nucleotide sequence: TGTGCCAGCAGTTTAGGGGTAGGGGTCGATGGCTACACCTTC. This gives the protein CASSLGVGVDGYTF.

The V and J genes are TRBV21-1 and TRBJ2-1; the table's D call of TRBD1 was not tested on the DNA. TRBV21-1 is tagged as a pseudogene. The CDR3 length is 17 residues. The CDR3 spells CASSRPGDRVWNNEQFF. CDR3 coding DNA: TGTGCCAGCAGCAGACCAGGGGACAGGGTGTGGAACAATGAGCAGTTCTTC.

This chain uses TRBV27 with TRBJ1-4; 10 nucleotides align to TRBD1. The germline CDR1 and CDR2 sequences are MNHEY and SMNVEV (reference sequence). Unmatched junction bases numbered 12, after V lost 5 bases and J lost 0 bases. The CDR3 extends over 19 amino acids. The CDR3 bases are TGTGCCAGCAGTCTAAACATCCTCGGACAGGGGGCAACTAATGAAAAACTGTTTTTT. Encoded protein: CASSLNILGQGATNEKLFF. Full variable domain (rest looked up from reference TRBV27 and TRBJ1-4): EAQVTQNPRYLITVTGKKLTVTCSQNMNHEYMSWYRQDPGLGLRQIYYSMNVEVTDKGDVPEGYKVSRKEKRNFPLILESPSPNQTSLYFCASSLNILGQGATNEKLFFGSGTQLSVL.

This clone came up once. The chain links TRBV4-1 to TRBJ2-7, with 8 positions matching TRBD2. V lost 0 bases, J lost 2 bases, and 6 bases stayed unmatched. CDR1 is MGHRA, CDR2 YSYEKL, per germline. CDR3 length: 16 residues. CDR3 in DNA: TGCGCCAGCAGCCAAGATGCGGGAGGCCTCGCCTACGAGCAGTACTTC. As protein: CASSQDAGGLAYEQYF.

This clone was detected once. The chain is built from TRBV7-9 and TRBJ1-1; D call uncertain. Germline V gene lookup returns CDR1 SEHNR and CDR2 FQNEAQ (reference sequence). Trimming removed 4 bases from V and 10 bases from J, with 19 bases in between. The CDR3 has 14 residues. The CDR3 spells CASSSSRGHEVAFF. CDR3 DNA: TGTGCCAGCAGCTCGTCCAGAGGGCATGAGGTAGCTTTCTTT.

Written as DNA, the CDR3 is TGCGCCAGCAGCCAAGACCTCTCAGCGAGGATGGAGTTCTTC. Residues: CASSQDLSARMEFF. The rearrangement joins TRBV4-3 to TRBJ2-1; D gene ambiguous. Germline lookup yields CDR1 LGHNA and CDR2 YSLEER. The CDR3 extends over 14 amino acids. V was clipped by 0 bases and J by 14 bases, with 17 bases between them.

A word on this clone: The same CDR3 is also encoded by other DNA sequences in this sample. CDR3 sequence reads: CASSLRGGTGELFF. In DNA, the CDR3 is TGTGCCAGCAGCTTGAGGGGCGGGACCGGGGAGCTGTTTTTT. The rearrangement joins TRBV11-3 to TRBJ2-2, with D perhaps matching TRBD1 or TRBD2 (5 bases each). There are 14 residues in the CDR3. Germline V gene sequence: CDR1 SGHNT, CDR2 YENEEA. The V gene lost 3 bases and the J gene lost 5 bases, with 10 bases spanning the gap.

In the case of this clone: Additional DNA sequences in this sample encode the identical CDR3. The chain is built from TRBV7-2 and TRBJ2-2; TRBD1 matches at 7 bases. CDR1 and CDR2 from the germline V gene are SGHTA and FQGNSA. The CDR3 contains 14 residues. The V and J ends lost 4 bases and 4 bases, in that order; junction bases with no gene match: 3. The CDR3 here is CASSYRTGTGELFF. For the CDR3, the DNA is TGTGCCAGCAGCTACAGGACAGGCACCGGGGAGCTGTTTTTT.

The rearrangement joins TRBV3-1 (or the pseudogene TRBV3-2) to TRBJ2-7, with unresolved D. V lost 4 bases, J lost 7 bases, and 17 bases lay in between. The CDR3 covers 14 residues. CDR1 is LGHDT, CDR2 YNNKEL, per germline (reference sequence). The CDR3 here is CASSPLYPGREQYF. The CDR3 DNA is TGTGCCAGCAGCCCCCTTTACCCGGGTAGGGAGCAGTACTTC.

The chain has TRBV3-1 (or the pseudogene TRBV3-2) and TRBJ2-1, with 11 nucleotides matching TRBD2. The V gene's germline CDR1 is LGHDT and CDR2 YNNKEL (reference sequence). The CDR3 contains 15 residues. V shed 3 bases and J 3 bases; nucleotides not matched to a gene: 1. In DNA, the CDR3 is TGTGCCAGCAGCCAGGGACTAGCGGTCTACAATGAGCAGTTCTTC. As protein: CASSQGLAVYNEQFF.

The rearrangement links TRBV18 to TRBJ1-1; D ambiguous. The length of the CDR3 is 13 residues. In germline, CDR1 is KGHSH, CDR2 LQKENI. The germline V and J ends were trimmed by 5 bases and 1 base, with 8 bases remaining between them. The CDR3 DNA sequence: TGTGCCAGCTCAATCCAGACGAACACTGAAGCTTTCTTT. This translates into CASSIQTNTEAFF.